This entry lists 8 T cell receptor beta chains sequenced from one sample in a study of cytomegalovirus exposure and HLA in healthy donors. Assay: immunoSEQ multiplex PCR; the TCRdb copy retains only in-frame clones and omits some. The data hold some 250,000 clones, with around 87% observed a single time. The specimen was PBMCs. Receptors originate from a woman younger than 30 in good health and CMV-seronegative.

The rearrangement uses TRBV5-4 and TRBJ2-5; 10 bases line up with TRBD2. Trimming removed 4 bases from V and 5 bases from J; junction bases left unmatched: 8. CDR3 size: 15 residues. Germline V CDR1 and CDR2: SGHNT, YYREEE (reference sequence). The DNA of the CDR3 is TGTGCCAGCAGCATCCAGCGGGGGGGCCTTGAGACCCAGTACTTC. Protein sequence: CASSIQRGGLETQYF.

The rearrangement links TRBV2 to TRBJ1-4; D perhaps matches TRBD1 (5 bases). V lost 5 bases and J 4 bases, leaving 11 bases between the germline ends. The germline V gene encodes CDR1 SNHLY and CDR2 FYNNEI. The CDR3 is 14 residues long. The CDR3, as DNA: TGTGCCAGCAGTAAGGGGTTAAGTAATGAAAAACTGTTTTTT. Amino acids: CASSKGLSNEKLFF. Together with reference TRBV2 and TRBJ1-4, the CDR3 gives the full variable domain: EPEVTQTPSHQVTQMGQEVILRCVPISNHLYFYWYRQILGQKVEFLVSFYNNEISEKSEIFDDQFSVERPDGSNFTLKIRSTKLEDSAMYFCASSKGLSNEKLFFGSGTQLSVL.

V gene TRBV7-2 combines with J gene TRBJ1-5, with 7 positions matching TRBD1. CDR3 size: 18 residues. From germline, CDR1 is SGHTA and CDR2 FQGNSA. V was pared by 5 bases and J by 6 bases, with 19 bases of the junction left unmatched. The CDR3 sequence: CASSAKGRGTVFSQPQHF. CDR3 sequence (DNA): TGTGCCAGCAGCGCAAAGGGGCGAGGGACAGTCTTTAGTCAGCCCCAGCATTTT.

The genes are TRBV4-1 and TRBJ2-5; D is perhaps TRBD1 (6 bases). This CDR3 is built from 16 residues. The germline V gene has CDR1 MGHRA and CDR2 YSYEKL. V was trimmed by 4 bases and J by 3 bases, leaving 18 bases between them. The CDR3 DNA reads TGCGCCAGCAGCCCCCTTGCGGGTCAGGGGAAAGAGACCCAGTACTTC. Its protein is CASSPLAGQGKETQYF.

This clone was detected only once. The chain couples TRBV7-9 to TRBJ1-5, with 10 bases fitting TRBD1. The germline gives CDR1 SEHNR, CDR2 FQNEAQ (reference sequence). Losses at the gene ends were 5 bases for V and 4 bases for J; bases not matched to a gene: 5. The CDR3 length is 15 residues. The CDR3 loop is CASSHSGQGNQPQHF. CDR3 bases: TGTGCCAGCAGCCACTCGGGACAGGGGAATCAGCCCCAGCATTTT.

The rearrangement links TRBV4-1 to TRBJ1-2, with D perhaps matching TRBD1 (6 bases). Germline CDR1 MGHRA, CDR2 YSYEKL. The V end was cut by 6 bases, the J end by 4 bases, with 18 bases between. This CDR3 contains 15 residues. The CDR3 nucleotides read TGCGCCAGCAGTGAGGTACGGGGGGGGCCCTATGGCTACACCTTC. It is translated as CASSEVRGGPYGYTF.

The chain uses TRBV23-1 and TRBJ1-2; D is uncertain. TRBV23-1 is identified as an open reading frame with a role that is uncertain. The CDR3 has 13 amino acids. V was trimmed by 2 bases and J by 8 bases, leaving 12 bases between them. The CDR3 spells CASSQAGFIGYTF. The CDR3 bases are TGCGCCAGCAGTCAAGCGGGATTCATAGGCTACACCTTC.

This chain uses TRBV29-1 with TRBJ2-7, with 7 bases identical to TRBD1. The germline gives CDR1 SQVTM, CDR2 ANQGSEA. V was pared by 3 bases and J by 2 bases, with 10 bases of the junction left unmatched. This CDR3 is 15 amino acids long. The CDR3 reads CSVDDRDTGAYEQYV. CDR3 coding DNA: TGCAGCGTTGACGACAGGGACACCGGGGCCTACGAGCAGTACGTC.